The 12 T cell receptor beta chains in this list originate from one sample, sequenced in a study of human T cells and chemical hapten exposure. TCRdb re-called the RACE reads with MiXCR, one entry per CDR3 protein. The table shows 70,000 or so distinct CDR3 sequences, with around 10% occurring only once. Time point of the sample: patch test 3, about 24 weeks after DPC sensitization. The treatment: therapeutic diphenylcyclopropenone sensitization with weekly scalp DPC. Material: whole blood, obtained in connection with sensitization to the hapten diphenylcyclopropenone (DPC). The receptors stem from a woman aged 45-65 years with alopecia areata. Some clones in this sample may be carry-over from other donors' samples.

This CDR3 is CASINTGRGSTGELFF. The CDR3 DNA is TGTGCCAGCATCAACACAGGGCGAGGGAGCACCGGGGAGCTGTTTTTT. The rearrangement joins TRBV6-5 to TRBJ2-2; TRBD1 might be the D (6 bases). V was clipped by 7 bases and J by 4 bases, with 19 bases between them. From germline, CDR1 is MNHEY and CDR2 SVGAGI. This CDR3 has 16 amino acids.

This clonotype was counted many times. The chain is built from TRBV11-2 and TRBJ2-1; TRBD1 matches 10 bases. V shed 5 bases and J 7 bases; nucleotides not matched to a gene: 5. The CDR3 spans 14 residues. CDR1 and CDR2 (germline): SGHAT, FQNNGV. The CDR3 coding sequence is TGTGCCAGCAGCCGGACAGGGGGTAGGAATGAGCAGTTCTTC. Amino acid sequence: CASSRTGGRNEQFF. Using reference TRBV11-2 and TRBJ2-1 for the parts outside the CDR3, the full variable domain is EAGVAQSPRYKIIEKRQSVAFWCNPISGHATLYWYQQILGQGPKLLIQFQNNGVVDDSQLPKDRFSAERLKGVDSTLKIQPAKLEDSAVYLCASSRTGGRNEQFFGPGTRLTVL.

This rearrangement joins TRBV7-2 to TRBJ2-2, with 9 bases identical to TRBD2. Trimming cost V 8 bases and J 1 base; bases outside gene matches: 11. CDR3 length: 17 residues. Germline V lookup: CDR1 SGHTA, CDR2 FQGNSA. This CDR3 is CASRSRLAGRNTGELFF. Written as DNA, the CDR3 is TGTGCCAGCCGTAGTAGGCTAGCGGGGAGGAACACCGGGGAGCTGTTTTTT.

This clonotype was seen a few times. The V gene is TRBV7-9, the J gene TRBJ1-1; D is possibly TRBD1 (6 bases). V lost 3 bases and J lost 2, with 10 bases in between. This CDR3 contains 14 residues. The germline V gene has CDR1 SEHNR and CDR2 FQNEAQ (reference sequence). CDR3 residues: CASSLTGINTEAFF. The CDR3 nucleotides are TGTGCCAGCAGCTTGACAGGAATTAACACTGAAGCTTTCTTT. The full variable domain, in which reference TRBV7-9 and TRBJ1-1 provide the parts outside the CDR3, is DTGVSQNPRHKITKRGQNVTFRCDPISEHNRLYWYRQTLGQGPEFLTYFQNEAQLEKSRLLSDRFSAERPKGSFSTLEIQRTEQGDSAMYLCASSLTGINTEAFFGQGTRLTVV.

This clonotype was found a few times. The chain employs TRBV10-3 and TRBJ2-5; D is ambiguous. The CDR3 covers 12 residues. Germline values: CDR1 ENHRY, CDR2 SYGVKD. With 10 bases removed from V and 3 bases from J, the gap between germline ends came to 12 bases. The CDR3 spells CATASQKETQYF. In DNA form, the CDR3 reads TGTGCCACCGCCAGTCAGAAAGAGACCCAGTACTTC.

In its sample, this clonotype was seen many times. The chain couples TRBV7-2 to TRBJ1-1, with D tentatively TRBD1 (5 bases). Germline assignment: CDR1 SGHTA and CDR2 FQGNSA. V was shortened by 4 bases and J by 8 bases, with 23 bases between the two germline ends. The CDR3 contains 16 residues. CDR3 DNA sequence: TGTGCCAGCAGCTCTCAGGGAGGAGGGCATCGGACAGAAGCTTTCTTT. Residues: CASSSQGGGHRTEAFF.

This clonotype has a count of ten or more. The chain has TRBV24-1 and TRBJ1-1, with 10 bases identical to TRBD1. Unmatched junction bases numbered 1, after V lost 4 bases and J lost 3 bases. This CDR3 is built from 14 residues. The V gene's germline CDR1 is KGHDR and CDR2 SFDVKD. The CDR3 loop reads CATSDGQGDTEAFF. The DNA of the CDR3 is TGTGCCACCAGTGACGGACAGGGGGACACTGAAGCTTTCTTT.

CDR3 nucleotide sequence: TGTGCCAGCAGACCCGGGACAGGGCTGTCTGGGGCCAACGTCCTGACTTTC. It specifies CASRPGTGLSGANVLTF. The genes are TRBV28 and TRBJ2-6, with 9 bases identical to TRBD1. The CDR3 consists of 17 residues. The V gene's germline CDR1 is MDHEN and CDR2 SYDVKM. V lost 6 bases, J lost 1 base, and 7 bases stayed unmatched.

This clonotype occurred many times. The rearrangement uses TRBV2 and TRBJ1-1; 7 bases are shared with TRBD1. Germline CDR1 and CDR2: SNHLY and FYNNEI. V shed 5 bases, J shed 5 bases, and the junction held 5 bases outside the gene matches. The CDR3 runs 13 residues. CDR3 bases: TGTGCCAGCAGTCGACAGGGTGGTACTGAAGCTTTCTTT. This sequence encodes CASSRQGGTEAFF. Full variable domain (missing parts from reference TRBV2 and TRBJ1-1): EPEVTQTPSHQVTQMGQEVILRCVPISNHLYFYWYRQILGQKVEFLVSFYNNEISEKSEIFDDQFSVERPDGSNFTLKIRSTKLEDSAMYFCASSRQGGTEAFFGQGTRLTVV.

This clonotype was seen more than once but under ten times. This sequence joins TRBV11-2 and TRBJ1-2; unclear D gene. V lost 3 bases, J lost 1 base, and 6 bases lay in between. CDR3 length: 13 residues. CDR1 is SGHAT and CDR2 is FQNNGV in the germline V gene. This CDR3 is CASSFGSNYGYTF. The CDR3 nucleotides read TGTGCCAGCAGCTTTGGGAGTAACTATGGCTACACCTTC.

This clonotype was seen repeatedly, ten times or more. J is TRBJ2-7 and V is TRBV28; no clear D. CDR1 is MDHEN, CDR2 SYDVKM, per germline. V lost 5 bases to trimming and J lost 2 bases, with 1 base between them. The CDR3 has 10 amino acids. CDR3 DNA: TGTGCCAGCAGTGCCTACGAGCAGTACTTC. It specifies CASSAYEQYF.

A remark on this clonotype: A much bigger clone sits one base away, suggesting this may be a read error. This chain joins TRBV5-6 and TRBJ1-6; tentatively, D is TRBD1 (6 bases). The CDR3 runs 16 residues. Trimming took 4 bases from V and 10 from J, leaving 21 bases between them. Germline V gene lookup returns CDR1 SGHDT and CDR2 YYEEEE. The CDR3 is CASSRDRTFGGSPLHF. The CDR3 bases are TGTGCCAGCAGCCGCGACAGGACCTTTGGAGGCTCACCCCTCCACTTT.